Listed here are 23 T cell receptor beta chains from one sample, sequenced in a study of technical replicates of blood from a handful of donors. The assay was immunoSEQ multiplex PCR, and TCRdb's table has in-frame clones only and misses some. The table records some 11,000 clones, just under 95% of them present only once. Sequenced material: PBMCs. The source is a human donor in good health.

This clone was seen once. The chain joins TRBV7-9 to TRBJ2-2; 7 positions match TRBD2. The CDR3 is 16 amino acids. V lost 5 bases to trimming and J lost 2 bases; unmatched junction nucleotides: 8. Looked up from germline, CDR1 is SEHNR and CDR2 is FQNEAQ (reference sequence). CDR3 bases: TGTGCCAGCAGCCAGCAAGCGGGAACCAACACCGGGGAGCTGTTTTTT. It specifies CASSQQAGTNTGELFF.

V is TRBV10-3 and J is TRBJ2-1; the D gene is possibly TRBD1 (6 bases). V was pared by 7 bases and J by 0 bases, with 13 bases between. Germline V gives CDR1 ENHRY, CDR2 SYGVKD. This CDR3 region has 15 residues. Here the CDR3 reads CAITGGPSSYNEQFF. The CDR3 nucleotides read TGTGCCATCACTGGGGGCCCAAGCTCCTACAATGAGCAGTTCTTC.

The sample holds one count of this clone. The genes are TRBV28 and TRBJ1-2; weak D call: TRBD1 (5 bases). Per the germline V gene, CDR1 is MDHEN and CDR2 is SYDVKM. V dropped 5 bases and J dropped 7 bases, with 17 bases sitting between them. The CDR3 contains 14 residues. The CDR3 DNA reads as TGTGCCAGCAGTCAGGAGACAGAGTTACGTGGCTACACCTTC. This gives the protein CASSQETELRGYTF.

CDR3 protein: CASSYAGRGYEQYF. The DNA of the CDR3 is TGTGCCAGCAGTTACGCGGGGAGGGGCTACGAGCAGTACTTC. The chain uses TRBV6-5 and TRBJ2-7; 7 bases agree with TRBD2. Germline-derived CDR1 and CDR2 are MNHEY and SVGAGI. With 2 bases clipped from V and 3 bases from J, the junction kept 4 bases outside the gene matches. This CDR3 spans 14 amino acids.

The chain links TRBV30 to TRBJ2-5, with D perhaps TRBD2 (5 bases). This CDR3 is built from 13 residues. V dropped 1 base and J dropped 7 bases, with 13 bases sitting between them. Germline V CDR1 and CDR2: GTSNPN, SVGIG (reference sequence). The CDR3 sequence is CAWSGYTEGTQYF. CDR3 nucleotides: TGTGCCTGGAGTGGATACACCGAGGGGACCCAGTACTTC.

V usage is TRBV27 and J usage is TRBJ2-1, with 10 bases identical to TRBD2. Germline V lookup: CDR1 MNHEY, CDR2 SMNVEV (reference sequence). The CDR3 totals 17 residues. Trimming removed 3 bases from V and 2 bases from J; junction bases left unmatched: 7. The DNA for the CDR3 is TGTGCCAGCAGTTTCCTTAGCGGGAGGACACCCTACAATGAGCAGTTCTTC. Translating it yields CASSFLSGRTPYNEQFF.

For the CDR3, the DNA is TGCGCCAGCAGCTTGGCGGGGACAGGGGGAAACTCCTACGAGCAGTACTTC. It specifies CASSLAGTGGNSYEQYF. This chain uses TRBV5-1 with TRBJ2-7, with 11 bases lining up with TRBD1. The germline V gene has CDR1 SGHRS and CDR2 YFSETQ. The V gene end was trimmed by 0 bases and the J gene end by 0 bases; junction bases not matched to a gene: 5. The CDR3 extends over 17 amino acids.

V is TRBV6-1 and J is TRBJ1-5; 7 nucleotides match TRBD1. The germline gives CDR1 MNHNS, CDR2 SASEGT. V shed 0 bases, J shed 15 bases, and the junction held 8 bases outside the gene matches. This CDR3 is built from 13 residues. For the CDR3, the DNA is TGTGCCAGCAGTGAAGCGACTCCGGGACAGTTGCATTTT. Its translation: CASSEATPGQLHF.

With regard to this clone: Other DNA sequences of this sample code for an identical CDR3. The chain links TRBV27 to TRBJ2-2; D is possibly TRBD1 (6 bases). Germline V gene sequence: CDR1 MNHEY, CDR2 SMNVEV (reference sequence). The CDR3 length is 16 residues. The ends were cut back, 2 bases at V and 1 base at J, with 11 bases in the middle. In DNA, the CDR3 is TGTGCCAGCAGTTTACTTGGGACATTGAACACCGGGGAGCTGTTTTTT. This gives the protein CASSLLGTLNTGELFF.

The rearrangement uses TRBV5-1 and TRBJ1-2, with 12 bases identical to TRBD1. Germline loops: CDR1 SGHRS, CDR2 YFSETQ. V shed 5 bases, J shed 5 bases, and the junction held 7 bases outside the gene matches. This CDR3 contains 15 residues. CDR3 sequence reads: CASSSGTGGGYGYTF. The CDR3 DNA reads as TGCGCCAGCAGTTCCGGGACAGGGGGCGGATATGGCTACACCTTC.

The chain uses TRBV5-1 and TRBJ2-5, with 7 bases that match TRBD2. Germline CDR1 is SGHRS and CDR2 is YFSETQ. The V gene end was trimmed by 3 bases and the J gene end by 0 bases; junction bases not matched to a gene: 8. The length of the CDR3 is 16 residues. CDR3 sequence (DNA): TGCGCCAGCAGCTGGAGGGCTAGCGGAGACCAAGAGACCCAGTACTTC. Its protein product is CASSWRASGDQETQYF.

The CDR3 bases are TGTGCCATACTCGGGACAGACTCGCCTTCCTACGAGCAGTACTTC. This encodes CAILGTDSPSYEQYF. This chain links TRBV28 with TRBJ2-7, with TRBD1 matching 7 bases. Germline-derived CDR1 and CDR2 are MDHEN and SYDVKM. The CDR3 loop spans 15 amino acids. V lost 10 bases, J lost 1 base, and 13 bases stayed unmatched.

This chain connects TRBV5-1 to TRBJ1-2, with TRBD1 matching over 9 bases. J lost 5 bases, V lost 1 base, and 15 bases had no gene match. The CDR3 is made up of 18 amino acids. Germline V gives CDR1 SGHRS, CDR2 YFSETQ. In DNA form, the CDR3 reads TGCGCCAGCAGCTTGAGTGCGGGGATAAGGACAGGGGAATATGGCTACACCTTC. Protein: CASSLSAGIRTGEYGYTF. Together with reference TRBV5-1 and TRBJ1-2, the CDR3 gives the full variable domain: KAGVTQTPRYLIKTRGQQVTLSCSPISGHRSVSWYQQTPGQGLQFLFEYFSETQRNKGNFPGRFSGRQFSNSRSEMNVSTLELGDSALYLCASSLSAGIRTGEYGYTFGSGTRLTVV.

J is TRBJ2-3 and V is TRBV23-1, with D possibly matching TRBD2 (6 bases). TRBV23-1 is treated as an ORF (open reading frame) with a function not yet certain. CDR3 length equals 15 residues. V lost 2 bases, J lost 5 bases, and 14 bases lay in between. For the CDR3, the DNA is TGCGCCAGCAGTCAAAAGGCAGCGGGCCGAGATACGCAGTATTTT. This translates into CASSQKAAGRDTQYF.

The genes are TRBV9 and TRBJ2-3; 8 bases line up with TRBD2. Trimming cost V 2 bases and J 2 bases; bases outside gene matches: 4. This CDR3 is 15 amino acids long. Germline V gives CDR1 SGDLS, CDR2 YYNGEE. CDR3 residues: CASSVSGSSTDTQYF. The CDR3, as DNA: TGTGCCAGCAGCGTGAGCGGGAGCTCCACAGATACGCAGTATTTT.

V is TRBV28 and J is TRBJ1-2, with D unclear. CDR3 length: 15 residues. Germline V lookup: CDR1 MDHEN, CDR2 SYDVKM. Trimming shortened V by 6 bases and J by 4 bases, and 18 bases separated the two germline ends. The CDR3 DNA is TGTGCCAGCAGCAGCCCGGGGAGGAGGAGCTATGGCTACACCTTC. Residues: CASSSPGRRSYGYTF.

The genes are TRBV4-1 and TRBJ2-1; 9 bases are shared with TRBD2. V lost 0 bases to trimming and J lost 8 bases; unmatched junction nucleotides: 11. The CDR3 length is 17 residues. The germline V gene has CDR1 MGHRA and CDR2 YSYEKL. The CDR3 coding sequence is TGCGCCAGCAGCCAAGAAGGCGGGAGGGCCCTCGGCGATGAGCAGTTCTTC. Its protein is CASSQEGGRALGDEQFF.

The V and J genes are TRBV9 and TRBJ2-1; 8 bases fit TRBD2. Germline V gene sequence: CDR1 SGDLS, CDR2 YYNGEE. Losses at the gene ends were 3 bases for V and 7 bases for J; bases not matched to a gene: 9. CDR3 length equals 15 residues. CDR3 protein: CASSAPGGPTNEQFF. The CDR3 DNA is TGTGCCAGCAGCGCCCCGGGAGGGCCAACGAATGAGCAGTTCTTC. The variable domain in full, completed from reference TRBV9 and TRBJ2-1, reads DSGVTQTPKHLITATGQRVTLRCSPRSGDLSVYWYQQSLDQGLQFLIQYYNGEERAKGNILERFSAQQFPDLHSELNLSSLELGDSALYFCASSAPGGPTNEQFFGPGTRLTVL.

The chain couples TRBV7-6 to TRBJ1-2, with D perhaps TRBD1 (6 bases). The CDR3 consists of 15 residues. Germline loops: CDR1 SGHVS, CDR2 FNYEAQ. Trimming left V 1 base short and J 8 bases short, with 17 bases between. CDR3 protein: CASSLEPQGLHGYTF. Here the CDR3 DNA reads TGTGCCAGCAGCTTAGAACCCCAGGGGCTCCACGGCTACACCTTC.

This clone appeared a single time. J is TRBJ2-7 and V is TRBV9, with 7 bases identical to TRBD1. V shed 3 bases, J shed 4 bases, and the junction held 1 base outside the gene matches. From germline, CDR1 is SGDLS and CDR2 YYNGEE. The CDR3 consists of 12 residues. This chain's CDR3 is CASSGQGYEQYF. The CDR3 bases are TGTGCCAGCAGCGGACAGGGTTACGAGCAGTACTTC.

The chain uses TRBV27 and TRBJ1-1; maybe TRBD1 (5 bases). Germline V gene sequence: CDR1 MNHEY, CDR2 SMNVEV (reference sequence). Trimming shortened V by 4 bases and J by 1 base, and 7 bases separated the two germline ends. This CDR3 is built from 13 residues. The CDR3 protein is CASSYDRNTEAFF. The CDR3 DNA sequence: TGTGCCAGCAGTTACGACAGGAACACTGAAGCTTTCTTT.

CDR3 sequence reads: CASSLFAGSAGELFF. For the CDR3, the DNA is TGCGCCAGCAGCTTGTTTGCGGGATCCGCCGGGGAGCTGTTTTTT. This chain connects TRBV5-1 to TRBJ2-2, with a weak D call TRBD2 (6 bases). CDR1 and CDR2 from the germline V gene are SGHRS and YFSETQ. V was cut by 1 base and J by 6 bases, with 13 bases left in between. There are 15 residues in the CDR3.

This chain joins TRBV6-1 and TRBJ1-1; D remains ambiguous. Germline CDR1 MNHNS, CDR2 SASEGT. Between the trimmed V and J ends, which lost 2 bases and 3 bases, there was a span of 22 bases. This CDR3 contains 18 residues. This CDR3 reads CASSESPPSLQRYTEAFF. Written as DNA, the CDR3 is TGTGCCAGCAGTGAATCCCCTCCCAGTTTACAGCGGTACACTGAAGCTTTCTTT.